The TCR beta chain under discussion was sequenced for a study of naive and memory T cell subsets. Overall study results and limits: The power law exponent of TCR abundance differed between naive and memory cells.

This clonotype was observed many times. Its antigen is unknown. The CDR3 runs to 15 residues. The germline CDR1 and CDR2 sequences are SQVTM and ANQGSEA. The V segment lost 6 bases and the J segment 3 bases; nucleotides outside the gene matches: 10. Both TRBC1 and TRBC2 were covered by a beta constant-region primer of two equimolar oligonucleotides. Four rounds of PCR amplified the ligated cDNA using nested alpha and beta constant-region primers plus SP2. The cDNA 3' end received a ligated single-stranded oligonucleotide carrying the SP2 primer and a 12-nucleotide UMI. MiXCR was run by TCRdb on the UMI-ligation and nested PCR reads, yielding one entry per CDR3 protein. The sample lists tens of thousands of distinct CDR3 sequences, 9% occurring once.

The receptor's source is a human donor in good health. The chain uses TRBV29-1 and TRBJ2-1; the match to TRBD2 covers 8 bases. Sequencing used naive CD8+ T cells from blood. CDR3 sequence (DNA): TGCAGCGTCGACCCCCTAGCGGGCCTCTACAATGAGCAGTTCTTC. Residues: CSVDPLAGLYNEQFF.